The 25 T cell receptor beta chains below all came from one sample that was sequenced in a study of cytomegalovirus exposure and HLA in healthy donors. Primers: 60 Vbeta forward and 13 Jbeta reverse. Libraries were prepared by immunoSEQ multiplex PCR; TCRdb keeps only in-frame clonotypes and omits some of them. The sample holds about 250,000 clones, about 88% seen once. Sequenced: PBMCs. These receptors were collected from a girl aged 2 to 9 in good health and CMV-seronegative.

V usage is TRBV7-7 and J usage is TRBJ2-1; D perhaps matches TRBD2 (7 bases). This CDR3 contains 16 residues. The germline gives CDR1 SSHAT, CDR2 FNYEAQ (reference sequence). The V gene lost 2 bases and the J gene lost 6 bases, with 17 bases spanning the gap. In nucleotides, the CDR3 is TGTGCCAGCAGCTTAAGGGGGGGTGGACAGAGCAATGAGCAGTTCTTC. Its protein product is CASSLRGGGQSNEQFF.

This chain links TRBV12-5 with TRBJ2-3; no clear D. Looked up from germline, CDR1 is LGHNT and CDR2 is FRNRAP. V was clipped by 5 bases and J by 6 bases, with 21 bases between them. The CDR3 has 16 amino acids. This chain's CDR3 is CASGRSGDSGVDTQYF. In DNA form, the CDR3 reads TGTGCTAGTGGTCGGTCCGGCGACTCCGGCGTTGATACGCAGTATTTT.

The chain carries TRBV5-1 and TRBJ2-3; TRBD1 matches at 8 bases. The CDR3 is made up of 15 amino acids. Per germline, CDR1 SGHRS and CDR2 YFSETQ. Losses at the gene ends were 0 bases for V and 4 bases for J; bases not matched to a gene: 4. The CDR3 region has the DNA TGCGCCAGCAGCTTGGTCGACAGGGGCCCAGATACGCAGTATTTT. It specifies CASSLVDRGPDTQYF.

The rearrangement joins TRBV13 to TRBJ2-7; 7 positions agree with TRBD1. The V and J ends lost 3 bases and 1 base, in that order; junction bases with no gene match: 6. This CDR3 region has 15 residues. Germline lookup yields CDR1 PRHDT and CDR2 FYEKMQ (reference sequence). DNA for the CDR3: TGTGCCAGCAGCTTGGGACCAGGGGGATCCTACGAGCAGTACTTC. Translating it yields CASSLGPGGSYEQYF. Complete variable domain (other parts from reference TRBV13 and TRBJ2-7): AAGVIQSPRHLIKEKRETATLKCYPIPRHDTVYWYQQGPGQDPQFLISFYEKMQSDKGSIPDRFSAQQFSDYHSELNMSSLELGDSALYFCASSLGPGGSYEQYFGPGTRLTVT.

The chain is built from TRBV18 and TRBJ2-7; the match to TRBD1 covers 8 bases. CDR3 size: 15 residues. Per the germline V gene, CDR1 is KGHSH and CDR2 is LQKENI. J lost 4 bases, V lost 0 bases, and 5 bases had no gene match. The CDR3 nucleotides are TGTGCCAGCTCACCACCCGGGACAGGCCCTTACGAGCAGTACTTC. It is translated as CASSPPGTGPYEQYF.

The V gene is TRBV30, the J gene TRBJ2-1, with 10 bases lining up with TRBD2. CDR3 size: 13 residues. The V segment lost 7 bases and the J segment 7 bases; nucleotides outside the gene matches: 7. Germline lookup yields CDR1 GTSNPN and CDR2 SVGIG (reference sequence). The CDR3 sequence is CAFASGSGNEQFF. The CDR3 DNA reads as TGTGCCTTTGCTAGCGGGAGTGGAAATGAGCAGTTCTTC.

The chain employs TRBV28 and TRBJ2-5; 8 nucleotides match TRBD1. The trim removed 2 bases at V and 0 bases at J, leaving 11 bases unmatched. Germline V gene data show CDR1 as MDHEN and CDR2 as SYDVKM. The CDR3 spans 18 residues. The CDR3: CASSLRRQGAVYQETQYF. The DNA of the CDR3 is TGTGCCAGCAGTTTAAGGCGGCAGGGGGCCGTGTACCAAGAGACCCAGTACTTC.

The chain links TRBV6-1 to TRBJ2-3, with a possible D match to TRBD2 (6 bases). This CDR3 comprises 14 residues. V shed 2 bases and J shed 3 bases, with 9 bases lying between them. Germline CDR1 MNHNS, CDR2 SASEGT. CDR3 DNA sequence: TGTGCCAGCAGTGAAAGGGGAGGTACAGATACGCAGTATTTT. This sequence encodes CASSERGGTDTQYF.

The rearrangement uses TRBV6-1 and TRBJ1-1, with a weak D call TRBD1 (5 bases). Germline CDR1 is MNHNS and CDR2 is SASEGT. Trimming cost V 3 bases and J 3 bases, with 14 bases left between them. The CDR3 is 15 amino acids. As DNA, the CDR3 is TGTGCCAGCAGTGATCTAAGGGGTAGGGACACTGAAGCTTTCTTT. It yields the protein CASSDLRGRDTEAFF.

The chain recombines TRBV6-5 with TRBJ2-7, with 8 bases that match TRBD1. The trim removed 2 bases at V and 6 bases at J, leaving 0 bases unmatched. The CDR3 extends over 12 amino acids. Germline V gene sequence: CDR1 MNHEY, CDR2 SVGAGI. CDR3 DNA: TGTGCCAGCAGTTACACAGGGGGCGAGCAGTACTTC. It translates to CASSYTGGEQYF.

The V gene is TRBV7-9, the J gene TRBJ1-5, with TRBD1 matching over 8 bases. Losses at the gene ends were 6 bases for V and 6 bases for J; bases not matched to a gene: 7. The CDR3 is made up of 14 amino acids. Germline V lookup: CDR1 SEHNR, CDR2 FQNEAQ (reference sequence). CDR3 sequence reads: CASSRGQGVQPQHF. The CDR3 nucleotides are TGTGCCAGCAGTCGAGGACAGGGTGTTCAGCCCCAGCATTTT.

The CDR3 DNA sequence: TGTGCCAGCAGTCGGACAGGGGTTCGTTACGAGCAGTACTTC. As protein: CASSRTGVRYEQYF. The J gene is TRBJ2-5, the V gene TRBV2; the match to TRBD1 covers 9 bases. The end of the DNA aligns better with TRBJ2-7, so the J call may be wrong. The CDR3 runs to 14 residues. Germline V gene sequence: CDR1 SNHLY, CDR2 FYNNEI.

On this clone itself: A read error may produce the germline difference seen at one junction end. The V call is TRBV7-6, the J call TRBJ1-6; 7 bases agree with TRBD1. The CDR3 consists of 16 residues. The germline CDR1 and CDR2 sequences are SGHVS and FNYEAQ. CDR3 sequence reads: CACSLAWTGYNSPLHF. CDR3 DNA: TGTGCCTGCAGCTTAGCCTGGACAGGTTATAATTCACCCCTCCACTTT.

The chain is built from TRBV9 and TRBJ2-3; 7 positions agree with TRBD1. The V gene end was trimmed by 4 bases and the J gene end by 7 bases; junction bases not matched to a gene: 9. The CDR3 has 14 amino acids. Germline lookup yields CDR1 SGDLS and CDR2 YYNGEE. The CDR3 nucleotides are TGTGCCAGCAGCAGGGGAAGGGGGCCCCATACGCAGTATTTT. Its protein product is CASSRGRGPHTQYF.

The chain has TRBV10-2 and TRBJ2-1, with 7 positions matching TRBD1. Per germline, CDR1 WSHSY and CDR2 SAAADI. This CDR3 region has 12 residues. Trimming cost V 10 bases and J 6 bases; bases outside gene matches: 6. CDR3 nucleotide sequence: TGCGCCACCAGACAGGGTTTCAATGAGCAGTTCTTC. Translated, it gives CATRQGFNEQFF.

This chain connects TRBV5-1 to TRBJ1-6; 8 nucleotides align to TRBD1. The CDR3 is made up of 14 amino acids. In germline, CDR1 is SGHRS, CDR2 YFSETQ. Unmatched junction bases numbered 4, after V lost 4 bases and J lost 7 bases. The CDR3 here is CASSTRGQNSPLHF. The CDR3 coding sequence is TGCGCCAGCAGCACCAGGGGGCAAAATTCACCCCTCCACTTT.

The CDR3 DNA sequence: TGTGCCACCACAGGGGGCACCGGGGAGCTGTTTTTT. Protein product: CATTGGTGELFF. The chain is built from TRBV10-3 and TRBJ2-2, with 8 bases identical to TRBD1. CDR3 size: 12 residues. The J segment lost 4 bases and the V segment lost 10 bases, leaving 2 bases of the junction unmatched. Germline CDR1 ENHRY, CDR2 SYGVKD.

V is TRBV27 and J is TRBJ1-2, with 7 bases identical to TRBD1. Germline values: CDR1 MNHEY, CDR2 SMNVEV (reference sequence). The CDR3 spans 16 residues. V lost 4 bases and J lost 8; bases outside the gene matches: 16. The CDR3 region has the DNA TGTGCCAGCAGTTCCGGTGGACAGGAGTTAATGGGGGGCTACACCTTC. Translation: CASSSGGQELMGGYTF.

The rearrangement joins TRBV27 to TRBJ2-7; a weak D match, TRBD2 (5 bases). The CDR3 is 12 amino acids. V was trimmed by 6 bases and J by 7 bases, leaving 13 bases between them. Germline CDR1 reads MNHEY; CDR2 reads SMNVEV (reference sequence). CDR3 nucleotide sequence: TGTGCCAGCAGCCCCCTAAGAGGGGAGCAGTACTTC. Encoded protein: CASSPLRGEQYF.

The chain employs TRBV30 and TRBJ1-1; D may be TRBD1 (5 bases). The V end lost 5 bases, the J end lost 1 base, and 14 bases lay between the germline ends. The CDR3 spans 14 residues. CDR1 and CDR2 (germline): GTSNPN, SVGIG (reference sequence). In DNA, the CDR3 is TGTGCCTGGGCGTGGGGGGGAGGGAACACTGAAGCTTTCTTT. Encoded protein: CAWAWGGGNTEAFF.

About this clone: At one end, the junction sequence differs from germline, possibly due to a read error. The V and J genes are TRBV29-1 and TRBJ2-7, with D tentatively TRBD2 (6 bases). CDR1 SQVTM and CDR2 ANQGSEA come from the germline V gene. The CDR3 runs to 14 residues. The CDR3, as DNA: TGCAGCGTGGCCGGGACTGGAGGATTTTTCGAGCAGTGCTTC. Protein: CSVAGTGGFFEQCF.

The chain is built from TRBV27 and TRBJ2-7, with a weak D call TRBD2 (5 bases). V dropped 6 bases and J dropped 2 bases, with 14 bases sitting between them. The CDR3 spans 14 residues. Germline CDR1 reads MNHEY; CDR2 reads SMNVEV (reference sequence). As DNA, the CDR3 is TGTGCCAGCAGCCCCCTGAGCGGAGCCTACGAGCAGTACTTC. It is translated as CASSPLSGAYEQYF.

This sequence joins TRBV13 and TRBJ2-5; tentatively, D is TRBD1 (5 bases). This CDR3 spans 15 amino acids. V gave up 2 bases and J gave up 7 bases, with 17 bases separating them. CDR1 and CDR2 (germline): PRHDT, FYEKMQ (reference sequence). CDR3: CASSLSDQGSGTQYF. CDR3 bases: TGTGCCAGCAGCTTATCCGACCAGGGATCTGGGACCCAGTACTTC. The full variable domain, rest sourced from reference TRBV13 and TRBJ2-5, is AAGVIQSPRHLIKEKRETATLKCYPIPRHDTVYWYQQGPGQDPQFLISFYEKMQSDKGSIPDRFSAQQFSDYHSELNMSSLELGDSALYFCASSLSDQGSGTQYFGPGTRLLVL.

The chain employs TRBV5-6 and TRBJ2-5, with 9 bases that match TRBD1. Germline V CDR1 and CDR2: SGHDT, YYEEEE. This CDR3 comprises 13 residues. After removal of 3 bases from V and 5 bases from J, the junction contained 2 bases not matched to a gene. CDR3 residues: CASSWTGEETQYF. The DNA of the CDR3 is TGTGCCAGCAGCTGGACAGGGGAGGAGACCCAGTACTTC.

V is TRBV7-9 and J is TRBJ1-3, with a tentative D call TRBD1 (5 bases). The CDR3 contains 15 residues. V shed 6 bases and J shed 0 bases, with 12 bases lying between them. CDR1 is SEHNR and CDR2 is FQNEAQ in the germline V gene (reference sequence). The CDR3 DNA sequence: TGTGCCAGCAGGTTTGTTGACAGCTCTGGAAACACCATATATTTT. It yields the protein CASRFVDSSGNTIYF.